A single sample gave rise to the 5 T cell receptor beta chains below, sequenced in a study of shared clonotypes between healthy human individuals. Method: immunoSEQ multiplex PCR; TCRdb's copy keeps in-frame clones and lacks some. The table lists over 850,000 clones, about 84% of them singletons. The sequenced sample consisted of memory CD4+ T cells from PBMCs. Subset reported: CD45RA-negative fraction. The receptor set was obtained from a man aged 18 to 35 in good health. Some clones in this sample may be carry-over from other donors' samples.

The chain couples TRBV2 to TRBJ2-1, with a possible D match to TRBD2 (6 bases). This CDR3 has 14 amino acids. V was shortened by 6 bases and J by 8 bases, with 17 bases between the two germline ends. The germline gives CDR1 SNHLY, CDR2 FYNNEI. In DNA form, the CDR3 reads TGTGCCAGCAGGGTAGTTGGAGGGCACCATGAGCAGTTCTTC. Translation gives CASRVVGGHHEQFF. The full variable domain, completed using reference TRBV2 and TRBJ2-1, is EPEVTQTPSHQVTQMGQEVILRCVPISNHLYFYWYRQILGQKVEFLVSFYNNEISEKSEIFDDQFSVERPDGSNFTLKIRSTKLEDSAMYFCASRVVGGHHEQFFGPGTRLTVL.

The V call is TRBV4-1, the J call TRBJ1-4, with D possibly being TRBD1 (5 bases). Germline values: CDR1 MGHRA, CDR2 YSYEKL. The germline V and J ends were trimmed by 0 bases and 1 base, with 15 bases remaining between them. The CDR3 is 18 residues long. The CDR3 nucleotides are TGCGCCAGCAGCCAAGATCTGAGAGTGGGGGTAACTAATGAAAAACTGTTTTTT. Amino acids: CASSQDLRVGVTNEKLFF.

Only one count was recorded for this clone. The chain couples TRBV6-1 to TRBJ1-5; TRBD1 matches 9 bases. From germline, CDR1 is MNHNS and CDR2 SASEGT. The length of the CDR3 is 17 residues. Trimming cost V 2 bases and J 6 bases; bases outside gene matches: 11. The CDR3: CASSERAGTGRGQPQHF. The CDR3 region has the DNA TGTGCCAGCAGTGAAAGGGCGGGGACAGGGAGGGGTCAGCCCCAGCATTTT.

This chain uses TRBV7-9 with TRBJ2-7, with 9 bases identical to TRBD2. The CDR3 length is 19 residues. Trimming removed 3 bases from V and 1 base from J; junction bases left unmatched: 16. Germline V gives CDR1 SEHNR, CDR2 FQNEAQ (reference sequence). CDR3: CASSLVTSGRGGFSYEQYF. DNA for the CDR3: TGTGCCAGCAGCTTGGTCACTAGCGGGCGAGGGGGCTTTTCCTACGAGCAGTACTTC.

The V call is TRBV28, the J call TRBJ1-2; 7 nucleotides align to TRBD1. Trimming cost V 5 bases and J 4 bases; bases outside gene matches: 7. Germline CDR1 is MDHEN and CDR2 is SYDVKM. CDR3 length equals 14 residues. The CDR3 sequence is CASSRTQGFYGYTF. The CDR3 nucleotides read TGTGCCAGCAGTCGAACACAGGGGTTCTATGGCTACACCTTC.